This T cell receptor (beta chain) was identified in a study of breast tumors, draining lymph nodes, adjacent tissues. TCRdb independently ran MiXCR on the multiplex PCR reads; one entry per CDR3 protein. The table shows fewer than 200,000 distinct CDR3 sequences, with about 33% occurring only once. At least ten counts were recorded for this clonotype. Antigen: not known. Breast cancer patients provided tissue from their axillary draining lymph nodes. General study findings and limits: Data only fit, rather than demonstrated, lymph node origin of most tumor T cells. The data were judged consistent with most tumor T cells coming from lymph node and expanding in tumor. Luminal-like breast cancer showed significantly higher tumor–nontumor repertoire similarity than basal-like. Tumor repertoires ranked between lymph nodes and nontumor tissue in diversity, with V and J gene preferences.

This receptor was taken from a female donor with breast cancer. Some clones in this sample may be carry-over from other donors' samples. The material sequenced was axillary lymph node tissue.

The CDR3 sequence is CASSQNVFGNSPLHF. CDR3 bases: TGTGCCAGCTCTCAAAATGTTTTCGGTAATTCACCCCTCCACTTT. This chain connects TRBV18 to TRBJ1-6; no clear D gene. The CDR3 extends over 15 amino acids. V was shortened by 6 bases and J by 6 bases, with 15 bases between the two germline ends. The germline gives CDR1 KGHSH, CDR2 LQKENI.